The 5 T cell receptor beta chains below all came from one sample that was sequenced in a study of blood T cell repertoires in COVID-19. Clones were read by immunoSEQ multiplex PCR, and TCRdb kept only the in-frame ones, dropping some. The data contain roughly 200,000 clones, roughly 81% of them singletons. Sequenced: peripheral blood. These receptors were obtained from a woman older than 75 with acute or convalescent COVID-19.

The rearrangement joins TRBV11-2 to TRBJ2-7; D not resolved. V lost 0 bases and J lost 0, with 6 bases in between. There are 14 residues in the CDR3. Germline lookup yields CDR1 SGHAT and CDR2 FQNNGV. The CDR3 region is CASSLDPSSYEQYF. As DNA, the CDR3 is TGTGCCAGCAGCTTAGATCCGAGCTCCTACGAGCAGTACTTC.

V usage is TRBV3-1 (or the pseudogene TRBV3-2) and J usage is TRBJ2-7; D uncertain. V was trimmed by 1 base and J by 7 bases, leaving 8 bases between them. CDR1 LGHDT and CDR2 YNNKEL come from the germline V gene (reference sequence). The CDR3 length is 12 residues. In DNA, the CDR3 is TGTGCCAGCAGCCAAGCCTCTAGAGAGCAGTACTTC. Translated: CASSQASREQYF.

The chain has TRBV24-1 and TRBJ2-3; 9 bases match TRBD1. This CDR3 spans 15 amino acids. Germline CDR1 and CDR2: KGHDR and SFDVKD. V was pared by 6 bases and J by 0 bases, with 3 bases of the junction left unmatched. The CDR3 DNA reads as TGTGCCACCAGTTTTGGACAGGGGAGCACAGATACGCAGTATTTT. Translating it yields CATSFGQGSTDTQYF.

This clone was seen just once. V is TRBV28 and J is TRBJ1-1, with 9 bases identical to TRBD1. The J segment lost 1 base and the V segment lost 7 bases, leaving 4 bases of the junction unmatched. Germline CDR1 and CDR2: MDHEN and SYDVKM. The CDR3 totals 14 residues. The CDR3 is CASTRQGGNTEAFF. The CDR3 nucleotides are TGTGCCAGCACCAGACAGGGGGGGAACACTGAAGCTTTCTTT.

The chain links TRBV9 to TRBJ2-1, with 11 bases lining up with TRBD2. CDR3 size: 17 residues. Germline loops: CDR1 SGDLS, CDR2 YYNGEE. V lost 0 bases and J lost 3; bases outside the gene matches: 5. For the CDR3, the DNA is TGTGCCAGCAGCGTAGGACTAGCGGGAAGCGGCTACAATGAGCAGTTCTTC. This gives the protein CASSVGLAGSGYNEQFF.